The 26 T cell receptor beta chains below come from one sample, sequenced in a study of T-cell memory formation after mild COVID-19. TCRdb itself ran the 5' RACE reads through MiXCR, one entry per CDR3 protein. In the table there are about 320,000 distinct CDR3 sequences, approximately 15% of which are singletons. Sequenced material: PBMCs or a T cell subset sorted from them (not recorded which). The receptor set was obtained from a man aged 18-30 years who had mild COVID-19 (a few samples of this study predate the infection). Cell type and time point are not known.

In its sample, this clonotype was seen a few times. The chain couples TRBV29-1 to TRBJ1-1, with D hard to call. Germline V CDR1 and CDR2: SQVTM, ANQGSEA. The CDR3 extends over 12 amino acids. Trimming took 5 bases from V and 1 from J, leaving 8 bases between them. DNA for the CDR3: TGCAGCGTTCGGCGGGAGAACACTGAAGCTTTCTTT. Its translation is CSVRRENTEAFF.

This clonotype was observed a handful of times. V gene TRBV5-1 combines with J gene TRBJ2-2; D is unclear. V lost 3 bases and J 2 bases, leaving 5 bases between the germline ends. Germline V lookup: CDR1 SGHRS, CDR2 YFSETQ. The CDR3 is 13 amino acids. As DNA, the CDR3 is TGCGCCAGCAGCTGGTTTAACACCGGGGAGCTGTTTTTT. This sequence encodes CASSWFNTGELFF.

The CDR3 sequence: CASSLVRTGGGYTF. The CDR3 DNA reads TGTGCCAGCAGCTTAGTCAGGACAGGGGGTGGCTACACCTTC. This sequence joins TRBV7-2 and TRBJ1-2; TRBD1 aligns across 10 bases. With 1 base clipped from V and 7 bases from J, the junction kept 3 bases outside the gene matches. The CDR3 consists of 14 residues. CDR1 and CDR2 from the germline V gene are SGHTA and FQGNSA. Full variable domain (rest looked up from reference TRBV7-2 and TRBJ1-2): GAGVSQSPSNKVTEKGKDVELRCDPISGHTALYWYRQSLGQGLEFLIYFQGNSAPDKSGLPSDRFSAERTGGSVSTLTIQRTQQEDSAVYLCASSLVRTGGGYTFGSGTRLTVV.

This clonotype was observed a few times. The chain uses TRBV20-1 and TRBJ1-4; D is possibly TRBD1 (6 bases). The germline V gene has CDR1 DFQATT and CDR2 SNEGSKA (reference sequence). Trimming stripped 2 bases from V and 7 bases from J, with 14 bases between. This CDR3 spans 14 amino acids. The CDR3 sequence is CSARIRGAAEKLFF. CDR3 in DNA: TGCAGTGCTAGAATCAGGGGAGCCGCTGAAAAACTGTTTTTT.

This sequence joins TRBV28 and TRBJ1-2, with a tentative D call TRBD1 (5 bases). Trimming shortened V by 7 bases and J by 4 bases, and 16 bases separated the two germline ends. From germline, CDR1 is MDHEN and CDR2 SYDVKM. This CDR3 has 14 residues. The CDR3 region has the DNA TGTGCCAGCACCCGAAAGGGACGCGTCTATGGCTACACCTTC. Encoded protein: CASTRKGRVYGYTF.

This clonotype showed up just a few times. The chain has TRBV29-1 and TRBJ2-7, with D unresolved. Germline assignment: CDR1 SQVTM and CDR2 ANQGSEA. The CDR3 is 12 residues long. V lost 7 bases to trimming and J lost 3 bases, with 13 bases between them. The CDR3 DNA reads as TGCAGCGCCCTAGGACCGCACTACGAGCAGTACGTC. It translates to CSALGPHYEQYV.

This clonotype was detected a few times. V is TRBV7-9 and J is TRBJ2-3; tentatively, D is TRBD2 (5 bases). The germline V and J ends were trimmed by 5 bases and 5 bases, with 23 bases remaining between them. Germline CDR1 SEHNR, CDR2 FQNEAQ (reference sequence). CDR3 size: 17 residues. The CDR3 sequence: CASSTRVWTLGRDTQYF. In nucleotides, the CDR3 is TGTGCCAGCAGCACGAGGGTCTGGACTCTAGGGAGAGATACGCAGTATTTT.

The genes are TRBV7-8 and TRBJ2-7; D is undetermined. Deletions cut 5 bases from V and 3 bases from J, with 11 bases between. This CDR3 has 13 amino acids. Looked up from germline, CDR1 is SGHVS and CDR2 is FQNEAQ. CDR3 DNA: TGTGCCAGCAGCCCAGGACCTCTCTACGAGCAGTACTTC. It codes for CASSPGPLYEQYF.

The chain has TRBV4-1 and TRBJ2-2; 9 bases map to TRBD1. V lost 7 bases and J lost 4; bases outside the gene matches: 7. The CDR3 is 15 amino acids. Germline CDR1 is MGHRA and CDR2 is YSYEKL. CDR3 loop: CASKQGALSTGELFF. For the CDR3, the DNA is TGCGCCAGCAAACAGGGGGCGTTGAGCACCGGGGAGCTGTTTTTT.

J is TRBJ2-7 and V is TRBV6-1, with 8 bases matching TRBD1. V was pared by 4 bases and J by 4 bases, with 6 bases of the junction left unmatched. The CDR3 spans 14 residues. Germline assignment: CDR1 MNHNS and CDR2 SASEGT. CDR3 sequence reads: CASSVRTGSYEQYV. CDR3 DNA sequence: TGTGCCAGCAGTGTCAGGACAGGGTCTTACGAGCAGTACGTC.

This clonotype was seen more than once but under ten times. This chain links TRBV6-5 with TRBJ2-2; D gene unclear. V was pared by 0 bases and J by 2 bases, with 7 bases between. Germline lookup yields CDR1 MNHEY and CDR2 SVGAGI. CDR3 size: 15 residues. The CDR3 DNA is TGTGCCAGCAGTTACTCCACAGAAAACACCGGGGAGCTGTTTTTT. Protein sequence: CASSYSTENTGELFF.

This clonotype has only one observation. The chain is built from TRBV2 and TRBJ2-1; D unresolved. V was pared by 6 bases and J by 0 bases, with 9 bases between. The CDR3 loop spans 14 amino acids. CDR1 and CDR2 from the germline V gene are SNHLY and FYNNEI. The DNA of the CDR3 is TGTGCCAGCAGAGAGCTGATCTCCTACAATGAGCAGTTCTTC. It translates to CASRELISYNEQFF.

This clonotype showed up just a few times. This chain joins TRBV7-2 and TRBJ2-3, with 8 bases fitting TRBD2. J gave up 5 bases and V 5 bases, and 6 bases lay outside the gene matches. The CDR3 consists of 14 residues. The germline V gene has CDR1 SGHTA and CDR2 FQGNSA. CDR3: CASSPGGGGDTQYF. For the CDR3, the DNA is TGTGCCAGCAGCCCGGGGGGGGGTGGAGATACGCAGTATTTT. Based on the CDR3 plus reference TRBV7-2 and TRBJ2-3, the full variable domain is GAGVSQSPSNKVTEKGKDVELRCDPISGHTALYWYRQSLGQGLEFLIYFQGNSAPDKSGLPSDRFSAERTGGSVSTLTIQRTQQEDSAVYLCASSPGGGGDTQYFGPGTRLTVL.

This clonotype has just a few counts. The chain employs TRBV7-9 and TRBJ2-6; D is possibly TRBD1 or TRBD2 (6 bases each). This CDR3 has 19 residues. V lost 5 bases and J lost 3, with 23 bases in between. CDR1 and CDR2 from the germline V gene are SEHNR and FQNEAQ (reference sequence). Here the CDR3 DNA reads TGTGCCAGCAGCCCGGGGTGGGGGGCATCTGTTGGTGGGGCCAACGTCCTGACTTTC. This sequence encodes CASSPGWGASVGGANVLTF.

The gene calls are TRBV19 and TRBJ2-3; TRBD2 matches 8 bases. Germline CDR1 reads LNHDA; CDR2 reads SQIVND (reference sequence). The CDR3 consists of 16 residues. Trimming cost V 8 bases and J 1 base; bases outside gene matches: 11. Written as DNA, the CDR3 is TGTGCCAGTGCGACCAGCGGGGGATGGGGCACAGATACGCAGTATTTT. Residues: CASATSGGWGTDTQYF.

This clonotype was counted ten times or more. The CDR3 is CASSLGSGPRTDTQYF. The CDR3, as DNA: TGCGCCAGCAGCTTGGGGAGCGGGCCCCGCACAGATACGCAGTATTTT. This rearrangement joins TRBV5-1 to TRBJ2-3; maybe TRBD2 (6 bases). The CDR3 consists of 16 residues. Trimming took off 0 bases at V and 1 base at J, with 12 bases between the two ends. Germline loops: CDR1 SGHRS, CDR2 YFSETQ.

This clonotype was recorded many times. J is TRBJ2-7 and V is TRBV12-3 or TRBV12-4; D is possibly TRBD2 (6 bases). CDR3 length: 12 amino acids. V dropped 3 bases and J dropped 7 bases, with 10 bases sitting between them. The CDR3 DNA is TGTGCCAGCAGTTTTGGGGGAGGAGAGCAGTACGTC. Translation gives CASSFGGGEQYV.

This sequence joins TRBV4-1 and TRBJ2-7; D call uncertain. CDR1 is MGHRA and CDR2 is YSYEKL in the germline V gene. The CDR3 has 14 residues. The germline V and J ends were trimmed by 5 bases and 5 bases, with 16 bases remaining between them. The CDR3 region is CASSLGSAQDEQYF. The CDR3 DNA reads as TGCGCCAGCAGCTTAGGCAGTGCCCAGGACGAGCAGTACTTC.

This chain joins TRBV20-1 and TRBJ2-2; D gene uncertain. Germline loops: CDR1 DFQATT, CDR2 SNEGSKA (reference sequence). Trimming left V 2 bases short and J 0 bases short, with 7 bases between. CDR3 length: 14 amino acids. CDR3 nucleotide sequence: TGCAGTGCTAGATGGCTCACGAACACCGGGGAGCTGTTTTTT. Translating gives CSARWLTNTGELFF.

In this sample, this clonotype turned up many times. The chain recombines TRBV12-3 or TRBV12-4 with TRBJ1-3; D is unresolved. V was trimmed by 7 bases and J by 2 bases, leaving 9 bases between them. The CDR3 loop spans 13 amino acids. The CDR3 loop reads CASTSDPGNTIYF. In DNA form, the CDR3 reads TGTGCCAGCACCTCTGATCCTGGAAACACCATATATTTT.

This clonotype was seen repeatedly, ten times or more. The CDR3 is CAISDHNGETQYF. CDR3 in DNA: TGTGCCATCAGTGATCACAACGGGGAGACCCAGTACTTC. This sequence joins TRBV10-3 and TRBJ2-5; D unclear. The germline V gene has CDR1 ENHRY and CDR2 SYGVKD. V lost 3 bases to trimming and J lost 5 bases, with 10 bases between them. This CDR3 has 13 amino acids.

The gene calls are TRBV7-3 and TRBJ1-1; D is unclear. V was clipped by 5 bases and J by 5 bases, with 9 bases between them. Germline lookup yields CDR1 SGHTA and CDR2 FQGTGA. CDR3 length equals 12 residues. The CDR3: CASSTTRTEAFF. CDR3 nucleotides: TGTGCCAGCAGCACCACACGGACTGAAGCTTTCTTT. The full variable domain, with the rest looked up from reference TRBV7-3 and TRBJ1-1, is GAGVSQTPSNKVTEKGKYVELRCDPISGHTALYWYRQSLGQGPEFLIYFQGTGAADDSGLPNDRFFAVRPEGSVSTLKIQRTERGDSAVYLCASSTTRTEAFFGQGTRLTVV.

This clonotype showed up many times. CDR3 residues: CASSRRLAQETQYF. The CDR3 DNA follows: TGTGCCAGCAGCCGGCGACTGGCTCAAGAGACCCAGTACTTC. The genes are TRBV7-2 and TRBJ2-5; no definite D call. Germline V gene lookup returns CDR1 SGHTA and CDR2 FQGNSA. This CDR3 region has 14 residues. V was clipped by 5 bases and J by 2 bases, with 12 bases between them.

The chain uses TRBV7-6 and TRBJ2-1; D is uncertain. CDR1 is SGHVS and CDR2 is FNYEAQ in the germline V gene. The CDR3 extends over 12 amino acids. The germline V and J ends were trimmed by 2 bases and 10 bases, with 9 bases remaining between them. The CDR3 DNA is TGTGCCAGCAGCTTAAGAGAGCGAGAGCAGTTCTTC. This encodes CASSLREREQFF.

The count of this clonotype is one. The chain carries TRBV10-3 and TRBJ1-1; D may be TRBD1 (6 bases). The CDR3 spans 14 residues. The germline V gene has CDR1 ENHRY and CDR2 SYGVKD. Trimming took 4 bases from V and 1 from J, leaving 10 bases between them. CDR3 residues: CAISVGAGNTEAFF. As DNA, the CDR3 is TGTGCCATCAGTGTGGGGGCTGGGAACACTGAAGCTTTCTTT.

The sample holds many counts of this clonotype. The chain couples TRBV4-3 to TRBJ2-2, with 7 bases that match TRBD1. CDR3 length: 17 residues. V shed 0 bases and J 3 bases; nucleotides not matched to a gene: 7. The germline CDR1 and CDR2 sequences are LGHNA and YSLEER. The CDR3 reads CASSQESSGGYTGELFF. As DNA, the CDR3 is TGCGCCAGCAGCCAAGAATCCTCAGGGGGATACACCGGGGAGCTGTTTTTT.